This T cell receptor (beta chain) was sequenced during a study of response to subunit inactivated influenza vaccine. General study findings and limits: Each seasonal influenza vaccination, the authors suggested, recruits few new T cells.

The CDR3 runs to 13 residues. Germline assignment: CDR1 SGHRS and CDR2 YFSETQ. The V end lost 6 bases, the J end lost 3 bases, and 12 bases lay between the germline ends. As concerns this clonotype: Its specificity is not known.

TCRdb re-derived calls from the RT-PCR reads in MiXCR, one entry per CDR3 protein. This table holds about 520,000 distinct CDR3 sequences, about 10% found once. This receptor was taken from a man aged 50 to 59 who received an inactivated influenza vaccine. The V and J genes are TRBV5-1 and TRBJ1-1; D remains unclear. The source was PBMCs from blood, collected roughly 47 days after vaccination. CDR3 in amino acids: CASKLGLDTEAFF. CDR3 DNA: TGCGCCAGCAAGTTAGGATTGGACACTGAAGCTTTCTTT.